Presented here are 20 T cell receptor beta chains from one specimen sequenced in a study of shared clonotypes between healthy human individuals (dated by TCRdb to the early 2020s). Library generation was performed with the immunoSEQ multiplex PCR assay. Entries here come from immuneACCESS through TCRdb and include only in-frame sequences with V and J called. Some clones fail to appear in such tables; in the studies checked, an unresolved V gene covers under half of the shortfall, and the cause of the remainder is unknown. Recorded for this sample are around 990,000 clones; roughly 80% of them occurred a single time. The top ten clonotypes cover 0.89% of the sample. The sample taken for sequencing was memory CD4+ T cells from PBMCs. Reading the label with the study, this specimen's cell subset or site is: CD45RA-negative fraction. Source of these receptors: a man younger than 35 in good health. Some clones in this sample may be carry-over from other donors' samples.

The gene calls are TRBV5-1 and TRBJ2-5; 7 bases are a match to TRBD1. J gave up 0 bases and V 2 bases, and 1 base lay outside the gene matches. Germline V gene sequence: CDR1 SGHRS, CDR2 YFSETQ. This CDR3 has 14 amino acids. CDR3 loop: CASSFDRDQETQYF. In DNA, the CDR3 is TGCGCCAGCAGCTTTGACAGGGACCAAGAGACCCAGTACTTC.

There are a few counts of this clone. The DNA of the CDR3 is TGTGCCAGCAGCTTATGGTCGGCCGGGGATGAAAAACTGTTTTTT. It codes for CASSLWSAGDEKLFF. The chain carries TRBV7-9 and TRBJ1-4; D is ambiguous. The CDR3 has 15 residues. The germline CDR1 and CDR2 sequences are SEHNR and FQNEAQ (reference sequence). The V and J ends lost 2 bases and 6 bases respectively, with 13 bases between them. The full variable domain, completed using reference TRBV7-9 and TRBJ1-4, is DTGVSQNPRHKITKRGQNVTFRCDPISEHNRLYWYRQTLGQGPEFLTYFQNEAQLEKSRLLSDRFSAERPKGSFSTLEIQRTEQGDSAMYLCASSLWSAGDEKLFFGSGTQLSVL.

V usage is TRBV2 and J usage is TRBJ2-1, with D possibly called TRBD1 or TRBD2 (6 bases each). The CDR3 covers 14 residues. Germline V gives CDR1 SNHLY, CDR2 FYNNEI. Trimming shortened V by 5 bases and J by 2 bases, and 10 bases separated the two germline ends. The CDR3 DNA reads TGTGCCAGCAGTCCGGAGGGGGCCTACAATGAGCAGTTCTTC. The encoded protein is CASSPEGAYNEQFF.

The CDR3 DNA reads TGTGCCAGCAACCGCGGGCGTGAGCAGTTCTTC. This sequence encodes CASNRGREQFF. This chain connects TRBV5-4 to TRBJ2-1; D may be TRBD2 (5 bases). The CDR3 loop spans 11 amino acids. V was shortened by 6 bases and J by 9 bases, with 10 bases between the two germline ends. Germline values: CDR1 SGHNT, CDR2 YYREEE (reference sequence). The full variable domain, in which reference TRBV5-4 and TRBJ2-1 provide the parts outside the CDR3, is ETGVTQSPTHLIKTRGQQVTLRCSSQSGHNTVSWYQQALGQGPQFIFQYYREEENGRGNFPPRFSGLQFPNYSSELNVNALELDDSALYLCASNRGREQFFGPGTRLTVL.

This chain connects TRBV19 to TRBJ2-4; 9 bases agree with TRBD1. V trimming: 1 base; J trimming: 9 bases; junction bases outside the gene matches: 7. This CDR3 contains 15 residues. Germline CDR1 LNHDA, CDR2 SQIVND (reference sequence). In nucleotides, the CDR3 is TGTGCCAGTAGTATAGTAGCCCGGGACAGGGCCATTCAGTACTTC. This codes for CASSIVARDRAIQYF.

This clone has only a few counts. The CDR3 region is CASSLVGASSSYEQYF. The CDR3 coding sequence is TGTGCCAGCAGCTTGGTAGGAGCGTCTAGCTCCTACGAGCAGTACTTC. This chain links TRBV5-6 with TRBJ2-7; D call uncertain. CDR3 size: 16 residues. The germline V and J ends were trimmed by 0 bases and 0 bases, with 13 bases remaining between them. From germline, CDR1 is SGHDT and CDR2 YYEEEE.

The chain recombines TRBV7-2 with TRBJ1-3; 7 nucleotides match TRBD1. Germline V gives CDR1 SGHTA, CDR2 FQGNSA. Germline trimming cut 3 bases from V and 0 bases from J; bases unmatched to any gene: 5. This CDR3 has 16 amino acids. The CDR3 coding sequence is TGTGCCAGCAGCTTCGGGACAGACGTCTCTGGAAACACCATATATTTT. This encodes CASSFGTDVSGNTIYF.

The chain links TRBV2 to TRBJ2-3; no clear D gene. Germline assignment: CDR1 SNHLY and CDR2 FYNNEI. The CDR3 consists of 15 residues. V was shortened by 6 bases and J by 2 bases, with 15 bases between the two germline ends. The CDR3 nucleotides read TGTGCCAGCAGCCTCCCCTCCCGAAACACAGATACGCAGTATTTT. This encodes CASSLPSRNTDTQYF.

J is TRBJ2-1 and V is TRBV5-1, with D unresolved. The ends were cut back, 1 base at V and 6 bases at J, with 11 bases in the middle. Germline V gene data show CDR1 as SGHRS and CDR2 as YFSETQ. The CDR3 is 14 residues long. The CDR3 here is CASSLRPPSNEQFF. The DNA of the CDR3 is TGCGCCAGCAGCTTGAGACCGCCAAGCAATGAGCAGTTCTTC.

About this clone itself: This could be a read error, since a much larger clone is one nucleotide away. This sequence joins TRBV29-1 and TRBJ1-1, with TRBD1 matching 8 bases. The germline CDR1 and CDR2 sequences are SQVTM and ANQGSEA. The CDR3 loop spans 13 amino acids. J gave up 0 bases and V 8 bases, and 5 bases lay outside the gene matches. CDR3 sequence reads: CSSGQGMNTEAFF. The CDR3 DNA reads as TGCAGCTCAGGACAGGGAATGAACACTGAAGCTTTCTTT.

This clone was found many times. The CDR3 loop reads CAWSSVVGEKLFF. CDR3 sequence (DNA): TGTGCCTGGAGTTCCGTGGTTGGTGAAAAACTGTTTTTT. This rearrangement joins TRBV30 to TRBJ1-4; no clear D. The CDR3 sequence is 13 residues long. Trimming shortened V by 2 bases and J by 7 bases, and 11 bases separated the two germline ends. CDR1 is GTSNPN, CDR2 SVGIG, per germline (reference sequence).

This clone was found once. CDR3 region: CASSPTGGMNTEAFF. The DNA of the CDR3 is TGTGCCAGCAGCCCGACAGGGGGTATGAACACTGAAGCTTTCTTT. This chain uses TRBV13 with TRBJ1-1; TRBD1 matches 9 bases. This CDR3 is built from 15 residues. V gave up 5 bases and J gave up 0 bases; unmatched junction bases: 4. The germline gives CDR1 PRHDT, CDR2 FYEKMQ (reference sequence). The full variable domain, with the rest looked up from reference TRBV13 and TRBJ1-1, is AAGVIQSPRHLIKEKRETATLKCYPIPRHDTVYWYQQGPGQDPQFLISFYEKMQSDKGSIPDRFSAQQFSDYHSELNMSSLELGDSALYFCASSPTGGMNTEAFFGQGTRLTVV.

This clone was counted a single time. This chain links TRBV5-1 with TRBJ2-2; D gene uncertain. Germline lookup yields CDR1 SGHRS and CDR2 YFSETQ. Trimming shortened V by 3 bases and J by 0 bases, and 12 bases separated the two germline ends. The CDR3 length is 16 residues. CDR3 bases: TGCGCCAGCAGCTCGTATGTCGCCGCGAACACCGGGGAGCTGTTTTTT. Amino acids: CASSSYVAANTGELFF.

This clone was seen more than once but under ten times. The rearrangement joins TRBV9 to TRBJ1-2; D unresolved. Trimming took off 0 bases at V and 0 bases at J, with 6 bases between the two ends. This CDR3 has 14 amino acids. CDR1 and CDR2 (germline): SGDLS, YYNGEE. CDR3 loop: CASSVDTSNYGYTF. CDR3 nucleotides: TGTGCCAGCAGCGTAGACACCTCTAACTATGGCTACACCTTC.

This sequence joins TRBV28 and TRBJ1-4; D is unclear. With 6 bases removed from V and 7 bases from J, the gap between germline ends came to 18 bases. Germline V lookup: CDR1 MDHEN, CDR2 SYDVKM. The CDR3 length is 15 residues. The CDR3 here is CASRTREGGTEKLFF. Written as DNA, the CDR3 is TGTGCCAGCAGGACCCGAGAGGGAGGCACTGAAAAACTGTTTTTT.

This clone occurred a few times. This chain uses TRBV14 with TRBJ1-1; 9 bases are a match to TRBD1. CDR1 SGHDN and CDR2 FVKESK come from the germline V gene. The CDR3 covers 14 residues. The V gene end was trimmed by 5 bases and the J gene end by 6 bases; junction bases not matched to a gene: 7. CDR3 coding DNA: TGTGCCAGCAGCGAACAGGGGGCTAAGGCTGAAGCTTTCTTT. This encodes CASSEQGAKAEAFF.

The rearrangement uses TRBV10-3 and TRBJ2-3, with TRBD2 identical over 9 bases. The CDR3 runs to 15 residues. V lost 1 base and J lost 3; bases outside the gene matches: 2. Germline V gene sequence: CDR1 ENHRY, CDR2 SYGVKD. For the CDR3, the DNA is TGTGCCATCAGTGAGTGGCGGGAGGGAACAGATACGCAGTATTTT. Protein: CAISEWREGTDTQYF.

The J gene is TRBJ2-2, the V gene TRBV7-2, with TRBD1 as a possible D gene (7 bases). The length of the CDR3 is 15 residues. V lost 7 bases, J lost 6 bases, and 18 bases lay in between. Looked up from germline, CDR1 is SGHTA and CDR2 is FQGNSA. The CDR3 here is CASTLRGRGAGELFF. Written as DNA, the CDR3 is TGTGCCAGCACCCTACGGGGCAGGGGGGCCGGGGAGCTGTTTTTT.

The gene calls are TRBV6-1 and TRBJ2-5; the match to TRBD1 covers 8 bases. Germline values: CDR1 MNHNS, CDR2 SASEGT. V dropped 6 bases and J dropped 2; count of bases not matched to a gene: 8. The CDR3 consists of 15 residues. CDR3 DNA: TGTGCCAGCAGGATAGACAGGGGACAACAAGAGACCCAGTACTTC. Translation gives CASRIDRGQQETQYF.

In its sample, this clone ranks as medium-sized. This chain connects TRBV30 to TRBJ1-5; D ambiguous. Germline V gene sequence: CDR1 GTSNPN, CDR2 SVGIG (reference sequence). This CDR3 comprises 15 residues. V was shortened by 1 base and J by 3 bases, with 13 bases between the two germline ends. The CDR3 sequence is CAWSARGLYNQPQHF. As DNA, the CDR3 is TGTGCCTGGAGTGCTCGTGGCCTTTACAATCAGCCCCAGCATTTT. The whole variable domain, remainder taken from reference TRBV30 and TRBJ1-5, is SQTIHQWPATLVQPVGSPLSLECTVEGTSNPNLYWYRQAAGRGLQLLFYSVGIGQISSEVPQNLSASRPQDRQFILSSKKLLLSDSGFYLCAWSARGLYNQPQHFGDGTRLSIL.